This TCR beta chain was captured in a study of T cells in Graves' hyperthyroidism and ophthalmopathy. The CDR3 extends over 14 amino acids. Germline V CDR1 and CDR2: SGDLS, YYNGEE. V lost 0 bases to trimming and J lost 2 bases, with 9 bases between them. The source material, RNA transcripts, was used to amplify TCR beta CDR3 regions. Primed by the HTBI set, a first-round RT-PCR was run on the TCR CDR3. TCRdb recomputed calls from the multiplex PCR reads with MiXCR, one row per CDR3 protein. The sample lists roughly 300,000 distinct CDR3 sequences; roughly 18% were seen once. The study based diagnoses on clinical symptoms, serum thyroxine and TRAb, thyroid ultrasound and orbital computed tomography.

The specimen sequenced was blood. This chain links TRBV9 with TRBJ2-7; D might be TRBD1 or TRBD2, each matching 5 bases. The sequence was collected from a woman between 45 and 60 years old with Graves' hyperthyroidism. The DNA of the CDR3 is TGTGCCAGCAGCGTAGTAAGGGACCCCTACGAGCAGTACGTC. This codes for CASSVVRDPYEQYV.